The 11 T cell receptor beta chains below come from one sample, sequenced in a study of T-cell memory formation after mild COVID-19. TCRdb processed the 5' RACE reads anew with MiXCR; each CDR3 protein has one entry. Found here are just over 300,000 distinct CDR3 sequences, roughly 21% of them singletons; the top ten hold roughly 21%. The sample was PBMCs or a T cell subset sorted from them (not recorded which). Receptors originate from a man between 18 and 29 years old who had mild COVID-19 (a few samples of this study predate the infection). Cell type and time point are not known.

This clonotype showed up just a few times. The chain has TRBV5-1 and TRBJ2-6; D possibly corresponds to TRBD2 (5 bases). Per germline, CDR1 SGHRS and CDR2 YFSETQ. Trimming left V 6 bases short and J 0 bases short, with 16 bases between. The CDR3 runs 17 residues. The chain's CDR3 is CASKRSRPGSGANVLTF. The CDR3 DNA reads as TGCGCCAGCAAGCGGTCACGTCCGGGCTCTGGGGCCAACGTCCTGACTTTC. Looking up the rest from reference TRBV5-1 and TRBJ2-6 gives the full variable domain: KAGVTQTPRYLIKTRGQQVTLSCSPISGHRSVSWYQQTPGQGLQFLFEYFSETQRNKGNFPGRFSGRQFSNSRSEMNVSTLELGDSALYLCASKRSRPGSGANVLTFGAGSRLTVL.

There are a few counts of this clonotype. The chain carries TRBV5-1 and TRBJ2-6; D unclear. Germline V gene lookup returns CDR1 SGHRS and CDR2 YFSETQ. The CDR3 consists of 13 residues. The ends were cut back, 5 bases at V and 5 bases at J, with 8 bases in the middle. The CDR3 sequence: CASSFDRANVLTF. The CDR3, as DNA: TGCGCCAGCAGTTTCGACAGGGCCAACGTCCTGACTTTC.

This clonotype was observed a handful of times. V and J are TRBV28 and TRBJ2-3; the match to TRBD2 covers 10 bases. The CDR3 sequence is 17 residues long. Trimming took 6 bases from V and 3 from J; bases not matched to a gene: 12. Germline values: CDR1 MDHEN, CDR2 SYDVKM. The CDR3 loop is CASSLRSGGALTDTQYF. CDR3 DNA sequence: TGTGCCAGCAGCTTGAGGAGCGGGGGGGCCCTTACAGATACGCAGTATTTT.

The chain combines TRBV7-9 with TRBJ2-5; 9 nucleotides agree with TRBD2. The CDR3 extends over 14 amino acids. The V and J ends lost 6 bases and 4 bases, in that order; junction bases with no gene match: 6. Germline values: CDR1 SEHNR, CDR2 FQNEAQ (reference sequence). Written as DNA, the CDR3 is TGTGCCAGCAGGAGGGGGGGACTAGCAGAGACCCAGTACTTC. Amino acids: CASRRGGLAETQYF. Filled out from reference TRBV7-9 and TRBJ2-5, the complete variable domain reads DTGVSQNPRHKITKRGQNVTFRCDPISEHNRLYWYRQTLGQGPEFLTYFQNEAQLEKSRLLSDRFSAERPKGSFSTLEIQRTEQGDSAMYLCASRRGGLAETQYFGPGTRLLVL.

The sample holds a few counts of this clonotype. The gene calls are TRBV30 and TRBJ2-7; D call uncertain. V shed 8 bases and J shed 1 base, with 12 bases lying between them. CDR1 and CDR2 from the germline V gene are GTSNPN and SVGIG (reference sequence). This CDR3 has 12 amino acids. The CDR3: CAGSYASYEQYF. In DNA form, the CDR3 reads TGTGCCGGATCATACGCATCCTACGAGCAGTACTTC.

This clonotype was seen more than once but under ten times. The chain has TRBV4-2 and TRBJ2-7; TRBD1 aligns across 8 bases. The CDR3 sequence is 13 residues long. The V gene's germline CDR1 is LGHNA and CDR2 YNFKEQ. With 0 bases clipped from V and 6 bases from J, the junction kept 1 base outside the gene matches. Written as DNA, the CDR3 is TGTGCCAGCAGCCAAGACAGGGGGCGCGAGCAGTACTTC. It yields the protein CASSQDRGREQYF.

In this sample, this clonotype turned up many times. The J gene is TRBJ1-2, the V gene TRBV5-1; weak D call: TRBD1 (5 bases). V was pared by 1 base and J by 4 bases, with 14 bases between. Germline CDR1 SGHRS, CDR2 YFSETQ. This CDR3 has 15 amino acids. Written as DNA, the CDR3 is TGCGCCAGCAGCTTGCTTGAGGAGGGGAGCTATGGCTACACCTTC. Encoded protein: CASSLLEEGSYGYTF. The whole variable domain, remainder taken from reference TRBV5-1 and TRBJ1-2, is KAGVTQTPRYLIKTRGQQVTLSCSPISGHRSVSWYQQTPGQGLQFLFEYFSETQRNKGNFPGRFSGRQFSNSRSEMNVSTLELGDSALYLCASSLLEEGSYGYTFGSGTRLTVV.

Ten or more counts support this clonotype. The chain joins TRBV2 to TRBJ2-7, with TRBD1 matching over 9 bases. CDR1 is SNHLY and CDR2 is FYNNEI in the germline V gene. V was pared by 6 bases and J by 2 bases, with 5 bases of the junction left unmatched. The CDR3 has 14 amino acids. CDR3 in amino acids: CASSRDRETYEQYF. CDR3 DNA sequence: TGTGCCAGCAGCCGGGACAGGGAGACCTACGAGCAGTACTTC.

This chain connects TRBV7-9 to TRBJ2-7, with D perhaps matching TRBD2 (6 bases). The CDR3 loop spans 16 amino acids. Between the trimmed V and J ends, which lost 4 bases and 3 bases, there was a span of 19 bases. Germline CDR1 and CDR2: SEHNR and FQNEAQ (reference sequence). DNA for the CDR3: TGTGCCAGCAGCTGGAGAGATCAGGGAGGAAGCTACGAGCAGTACTTC. Residues: CASSWRDQGGSYEQYF.

This clonotype was counted only a few times. The chain carries TRBV5-1 and TRBJ1-5; the D gene is possibly TRBD1 (6 bases). Germline V gene lookup returns CDR1 SGHRS and CDR2 YFSETQ. The CDR3 loop spans 16 amino acids. V was cut by 3 bases and J by 1 base, with 14 bases left in between. The CDR3, as DNA: TGCGCCAGCAGCTCGCCCCCAGGGGACAGCAATCAGCCCCAGCATTTT. Encoded protein: CASSSPPGDSNQPQHF.

There are a few counts of this clonotype. The chain combines TRBV11-2 with TRBJ2-3, with D maybe TRBD2 (6 bases). The CDR3 has 16 residues. V gave up 2 bases and J gave up 0 bases, with 12 bases separating them. Germline-derived CDR1 and CDR2 are SGHAT and FQNNGV. CDR3 in DNA: TGTGCCAGCAGCTTAAGGCGGGGAACCAGCACAGATACGCAGTATTTT. This gives the protein CASSLRRGTSTDTQYF.